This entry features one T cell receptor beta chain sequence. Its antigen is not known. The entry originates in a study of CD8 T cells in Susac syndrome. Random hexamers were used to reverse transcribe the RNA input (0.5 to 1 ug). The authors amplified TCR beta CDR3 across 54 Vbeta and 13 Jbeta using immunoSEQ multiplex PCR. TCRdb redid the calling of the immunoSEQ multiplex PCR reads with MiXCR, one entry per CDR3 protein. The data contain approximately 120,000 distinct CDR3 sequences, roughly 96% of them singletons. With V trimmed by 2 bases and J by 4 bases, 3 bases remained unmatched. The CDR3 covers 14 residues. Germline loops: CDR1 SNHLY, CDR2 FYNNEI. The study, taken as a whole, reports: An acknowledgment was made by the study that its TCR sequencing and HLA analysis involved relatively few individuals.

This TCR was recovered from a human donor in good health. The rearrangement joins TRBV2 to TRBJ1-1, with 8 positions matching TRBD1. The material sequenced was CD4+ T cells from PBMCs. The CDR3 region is CASSERTGTTEAFF. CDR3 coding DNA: TGTGCCAGCAGTGAAAGGACAGGGACCACTGAAGCTTTCTTT.